Shown below are 9 T cell receptor beta chains from a single sample sequenced in a study of OX40 agonist ivuxolimab in advanced cancers. TCRdb keeps only in-frame clones here, not all; method: immunoSEQ multiplex PCR. The top ten clones hold less than 0.35% of a sample with roughly 90,000 clones, approximately 91% of them seen once. This sample comprised CD4+ or CD8+ T cells sorted from blood, obtained in a trial of the OX40 agonist ivuxolimab. The source is an adult with an advanced solid tumor such as melanoma, head and neck, liver or kidney cancer.

The count of this clone is one. The chain carries TRBV4-1 and TRBJ2-5, with D perhaps TRBD2 (6 bases). The assigned J gene may be wrong: the sequence end matches TRBJ2-7 better. This CDR3 has 16 residues. Germline V gives CDR1 MGHRA, CDR2 YSYEKL. The CDR3 protein is CASSQAGAGRAYEQYF. The CDR3 DNA reads as TGCGCCAGCAGCCAAGCCGGGGCGGGAAGGGCCTACGAGCAGTACTTC.

J is TRBJ1-1 and V is TRBV18, with unresolved D. CDR1 KGHSH and CDR2 LQKENI come from the germline V gene. V was pared by 3 bases and J by 1 base, with 9 bases between. This CDR3 comprises 14 residues. CDR3 sequence reads: CASSPPPANTEAFF. CDR3 in DNA: TGTGCCAGCTCACCCCCGCCGGCGAACACTGAAGCTTTCTTT.

The CDR3 loop is CASSLAPGAEYEQYF. The CDR3 DNA reads TGTGCCAGCAGCTTAGCGCCTGGGGCCGAGTACGAGCAGTACTTC. The V call is TRBV7-8, the J call TRBJ2-7, with D possibly TRBD1 on 5 matching bases. Germline values: CDR1 SGHVS, CDR2 FQNEAQ. The CDR3 loop spans 15 amino acids. With 0 bases removed from V and 4 bases from J, the gap between germline ends came to 13 bases.

The chain is built from TRBV18 and TRBJ2-5, with TRBD1 identical over 8 bases. V gave up 6 bases and J gave up 0 bases; unmatched junction bases: 12. Germline CDR1 is KGHSH and CDR2 is LQKENI. CDR3 length: 17 amino acids. The CDR3 nucleotides are TGTGCCAGCTCGCCAAAGAGGACAGGGAGGTACCAAGAGACCCAGTACTTC. This translates into CASSPKRTGRYQETQYF.

V is TRBV4-1 and J is TRBJ2-2; 8 bases fit TRBD2. Trimming cost V 1 base and J 0 bases; bases outside gene matches: 10. The CDR3 consists of 19 residues. Germline V lookup: CDR1 MGHRA, CDR2 YSYEKL. CDR3 residues: CASSQVGLAGSTNTGELFF. The CDR3, as DNA: TGCGCCAGCAGCCAAGTGGGTCTAGCGGGTTCCACGAACACCGGGGAGCTGTTTTTT.

This clone has only one observation. The J gene is TRBJ1-5, the V gene TRBV7-3, with 7 bases lining up with TRBD1. Germline V gene lookup returns CDR1 SGHTA and CDR2 FQGTGA. This CDR3 is built from 18 residues. V lost 4 bases to trimming and J lost 3 bases; unmatched junction nucleotides: 15. CDR3 protein: CASSSPYRTGRLNQPQHF. The CDR3 region has the DNA TGTGCCAGCAGCTCTCCCTATCGGACAGGACGACTCAATCAGCCCCAGCATTTT.

The chain recombines TRBV4-1 with TRBJ2-7, with D tentatively TRBD2 (5 bases). Germline CDR1 is MGHRA and CDR2 is YSYEKL. The CDR3 extends over 17 amino acids. Trimming took 2 bases from V and 0 from J, leaving 17 bases between them. The CDR3 here is CASSQRLIGGSSYEQYF. CDR3 coding DNA: TGCGCCAGCAGCCAAAGATTAATAGGTGGGAGCTCCTACGAGCAGTACTTC.

The J gene is TRBJ2-3, the V gene TRBV10-2, with 7 bases lining up with TRBD2. The CDR3 loop spans 16 amino acids. Germline values: CDR1 WSHSY, CDR2 SAAADI. The V gene end was trimmed by 4 bases and the J gene end by 0 bases; junction bases not matched to a gene: 7. This chain's CDR3 is CASSGSSGYSTDTQYF. The CDR3 nucleotides read TGCGCCAGCAGTGGTAGTAGCGGGTATAGCACAGATACGCAGTATTTT.

The V gene is TRBV11-2, the J gene TRBJ2-7; a weak D match, TRBD2 (6 bases). This CDR3 spans 13 amino acids. V shed 1 base and J shed 4 bases, with 8 bases lying between them. Germline V lookup: CDR1 SGHAT, CDR2 FQNNGV. The CDR3 DNA sequence: TGTGCCAGCAGCTTAGGGCTAGCGTACGAGCAGTACTTC. This sequence encodes CASSLGLAYEQYF.